The present T cell receptor (beta chain) was sequenced within a study of human T cells and chemical hapten exposure. Study-level information: Patients were mainly female, each with alopecia areata, totalis or universalis.

The time point: patch test 1, 2 weeks after DPC sensitization. Treatment meaning: therapeutic diphenylcyclopropenone sensitization with weekly scalp DPC. CDR3 length equals 14 residues. The germline V gene encodes CDR1 MNHNS and CDR2 SASEGT. The V end was cut by 3 bases, the J end by 5 bases, with 13 bases between. MiXCR, run by TCRdb on the RACE reads, gives a single entry per CDR3 protein. The sample holds roughly 74,000 distinct CDR3 sequences, 32% seen once. This clonotype showed up just a few times. This chain uses TRBV6-1 with TRBJ1-1, with D maybe TRBD1 (5 bases). The source was whole blood, collected in connection with sensitization to the hapten diphenylcyclopropenone (DPC). The TCR was taken from a middle-aged man with alopecia areata. Some clones in this sample may be carry-over from other donors' samples. This chain's CDR3 is CASSDRQSVTEAFF. CDR3 in DNA: TGTGCCAGCAGTGACAGACAGTCCGTTACTGAAGCTTTCTTT.